The 21 T cell receptor beta chains below come from one sample, sequenced in a study of breast tumors, draining lymph nodes, adjacent tissues. The lymph nodes were axillary draining lymph nodes from breast cancer patients. TCRdb independently ran MiXCR on the multiplex PCR reads; one entry per CDR3 protein. Among about 180,000 distinct CDR3 sequences, 30% to 35% were seen once, and the ten largest hold 3.5% to 4.5%. Sequencing was done on a sample of axillary lymph node tissue. These receptors were taken from a female donor with breast cancer. Some clones in this sample may be carry-over from other donors' samples.

The table lists this clonotype with many counts. V is TRBV7-3 and J is TRBJ2-1; 7 nucleotides agree with TRBD2. Germline V gene lookup returns CDR1 SGHTA and CDR2 FQGTGA. Trimming removed 5 bases from V and 7 bases from J; junction bases left unmatched: 14. This CDR3 is 16 amino acids long. CDR3 coding DNA: TGTGCCAGCAGCCCCCTCTCGGGGGGAGCGGGAAATGAGCAGTTCTTC. Its protein is CASSPLSGGAGNEQFF.

This clonotype was recorded at least ten times. The rearrangement joins TRBV11-2 to TRBJ2-7; possibly TRBD1 for D (5 bases). V was shortened by 1 base and J by 7 bases, with 11 bases between the two germline ends. This CDR3 contains 13 residues. The germline gives CDR1 SGHAT, CDR2 FQNNGV. The CDR3 here is CASSLAGAKEQYF. In nucleotides, the CDR3 is TGTGCCAGCAGCTTAGCTGGGGCAAAAGAGCAGTACTTC.

This clonotype was counted a single time. The chain recombines TRBV29-1 with TRBJ2-1; possibly TRBD2 for D (7 bases). The CDR3 runs 14 residues. The germline CDR1 and CDR2 sequences are SQVTM and ANQGSEA. The ends were cut back, 8 bases at V and 11 bases at J, with 25 bases in the middle. CDR3 DNA sequence: TGCAGCTTAAGGTTGGGAGGGACAATGAATAAGCAGTTCTTC. As protein: CSLRLGGTMNKQFF.

This chain joins TRBV15 and TRBJ1-3, with D hard to call. Per the germline V gene, CDR1 is LNHNV and CDR2 is YYDKDF (reference sequence). The length of the CDR3 is 15 residues. V was shortened by 0 bases and J by 4 bases, with 10 bases between the two germline ends. In nucleotides, the CDR3 is TGTGCCACCAGCAGAGATCGACTAGCGGGAAACACCATATATTTT. Translation: CATSRDRLAGNTIYF. The full variable domain, its missing parts supplied by reference TRBV15 and TRBJ1-3, is DAMVIQNPRYQVTQFGKPVTLSCSQTLNHNVMYWYQQKSSQAPKLLFHYYDKDFNNEADTPDNFQSRRPNTSFCFLDIRSPGLGDTAMYLCATSRDRLAGNTIYFGEGSWLTVV.

This clonotype was recorded many times. The chain recombines TRBV20-1 with TRBJ2-7; weak D call: TRBD2 (5 bases). Per germline, CDR1 DFQATT and CDR2 SNEGSKA (reference sequence). The CDR3 consists of 14 residues. Trimming left V 6 bases short and J 0 bases short, with 15 bases between. The chain's CDR3 is CSARAGGSSYEQYF. CDR3 DNA: TGCAGTGCCCGAGCCGGTGGGAGCTCCTACGAGCAGTACTTC.

This clonotype has at least ten counts. This chain links TRBV19 with TRBJ1-6, with D unresolved. The CDR3 extends over 11 amino acids. CDR1 is LNHDA, CDR2 SQIVND, per germline (reference sequence). The germline V and J ends were trimmed by 4 bases and 12 bases, with 7 bases remaining between them. CDR3 in DNA: TGTGCCAGTAGTAACCCCGGACCCCTCCACTTT. Its translation is CASSNPGPLHF.

This clonotype occurred a few times. The chain combines TRBV28 with TRBJ2-5; D is uncertain. Trimming shortened V by 4 bases and J by 1 base, and 10 bases separated the two germline ends. The CDR3 totals 14 residues. Germline loops: CDR1 MDHEN, CDR2 SYDVKM. CDR3 sequence (DNA): TGTGCCAGCAGTTCCTTGGACGGCCAAGAGACCCAGTACTTC. Its translation is CASSSLDGQETQYF.

Concerning this clonotype itself: This may be a read error, as it is one base from a much larger clone. The chain couples TRBV9 to TRBJ1-2, with D possibly matching TRBD1 (5 bases). The CDR3 loop spans 15 amino acids. From germline, CDR1 is SGDLS and CDR2 YYNGEE. The V end was cut by 4 bases, the J end by 4 bases, with 17 bases between. This CDR3 reads CASSKRGIGGYGYTF. The DNA for the CDR3 is TGTGCCAGCAGCAAACGGGGGATTGGAGGCTATGGCTACACCTTC.

This clonotype was picked up many times. This chain joins TRBV2 and TRBJ1-2; no clear D gene. Trimming removed 4 bases from V and 5 bases from J, with 11 bases in between. This CDR3 comprises 13 residues. Germline V CDR1 and CDR2: SNHLY, FYNNEI. CDR3 sequence: CASSGAQIYGYTF. The CDR3 nucleotides read TGTGCCAGCAGTGGAGCACAGATATATGGCTACACCTTC. Full variable domain (rest looked up from reference TRBV2 and TRBJ1-2): EPEVTQTPSHQVTQMGQEVILRCVPISNHLYFYWYRQILGQKVEFLVSFYNNEISEKSEIFDDQFSVERPDGSNFTLKIRSTKLEDSAMYFCASSGAQIYGYTFGSGTRLTVV.

Concerning this clonotype itself: A much larger clonotype is one base distant, so this may be a read error. This sequence joins TRBV7-6 and TRBJ2-7; TRBD2 is a possible D gene (5 bases). Germline CDR1 is SGHVS and CDR2 is FNYEAQ. Trimming cost V 0 bases and J 5 bases, with 23 bases left between them. CDR3 size: 18 residues. The CDR3 region is CASSLAWAGAVLPHEQYF. The CDR3 DNA reads TGTGCCAGCAGCTTAGCGTGGGCCGGAGCGGTACTACCCCACGAGCAGTACTTC.

In its sample, this clonotype was seen many times. This rearrangement joins TRBV5-1 to TRBJ2-7; either TRBD1 or TRBD2 may supply D (6 bases each). The CDR3 runs 14 residues. CDR1 SGHRS and CDR2 YFSETQ come from the germline V gene. The germline V and J ends were trimmed by 4 bases and 0 bases, with 11 bases remaining between them. CDR3 in DNA: TGCGCCAGCAGCCTTCGGGGGCCCTCCTACGAGCAGTACTTC. Encoded protein: CASSLRGPSYEQYF.

The CDR3 DNA is TGCAGTGCTCACCCCTTGTTGGGACAGCCCGAGCAGTACTTC. Translating it yields CSAHPLLGQPEQYF. The V gene is TRBV20-1, the J gene TRBJ2-7; TRBD1 matches at 7 bases. Germline CDR1 reads DFQATT; CDR2 reads SNEGSKA (reference sequence). J gave up 6 bases and V 5 bases, and 13 bases lay outside the gene matches. This CDR3 has 14 residues.

This clonotype was observed at least ten times. CDR3 loop: CASSFEVAPAGYTF. In nucleotides, the CDR3 is TGTGCCAGCAGCTTCGAGGTCGCGCCGGCGGGCTACACCTTC. The chain recombines TRBV7-2 with TRBJ1-2; D is ambiguous. The CDR3 sequence is 14 residues long. The V and J ends lost 3 bases and 8 bases respectively, with 16 bases between them. Germline V gene lookup returns CDR1 SGHTA and CDR2 FQGNSA.

This clonotype was observed at least ten times. This sequence joins TRBV11-3 and TRBJ2-7; tentatively, D is TRBD1 (5 bases). The germline V gene encodes CDR1 SGHNT and CDR2 YENEEA. V was cut by 3 bases and J by 4 bases, with 7 bases left in between. This CDR3 is built from 12 residues. The CDR3: CASSFHRYEQYF. The CDR3 DNA is TGTGCCAGCAGCTTCCACAGGTACGAGCAGTACTTC.

This clonotype was recorded a few times. V usage is TRBV3-1 and J usage is TRBJ2-1; D ambiguous. CDR3 length: 15 residues. Between the trimmed V and J ends, which lost 1 base and 0 bases, there was a span of 7 bases. The germline V gene has CDR1 LGHDT and CDR2 YNNKEL (reference sequence). The CDR3 DNA reads as TGTGCCAGCAGCCAAGTCGGGTCCTCCTACAATGAGCAGTTCTTC. This sequence encodes CASSQVGSSYNEQFF.

Remarks on this clonotype: A much bigger clone sits one base away, suggesting this may be a read error. The J gene is TRBJ2-1, the V gene TRBV13, with TRBD2 matching over 7 bases. V shed 2 bases and J 4 bases; nucleotides not matched to a gene: 5. Germline loops: CDR1 PRHDT, CDR2 FYEKMQ (reference sequence). The CDR3 runs to 15 residues. This CDR3 is CASSLPAGVYNEQFF. CDR3 sequence (DNA): TGTGCCAGCAGCTTACCTGCGGGGGTTTACAATGAGCAGTTCTTC.

This clonotype was recorded once. The chain is built from TRBV7-3 and TRBJ2-2; TRBD2 is a possible D gene (5 bases). CDR1 is SGHTA, CDR2 FQGTGA, per germline. The CDR3 loop spans 12 amino acids. V lost 2 bases, J lost 9 bases, and 7 bases lay in between. The DNA of the CDR3 is TGTGCCAGCAGCTTAGGAGGTCGGGAGCTGTTTTTT. Its protein product is CASSLGGRELFF.

The table lists this clonotype with many counts. The chain recombines TRBV20-1 with TRBJ2-3; TRBD2 matches 8 bases. Germline CDR1 reads DFQATT; CDR2 reads SNEGSKA (reference sequence). The junction had 4 bases not matched to a gene; V was cut back by 6 bases and J by 2 bases. This CDR3 is 13 amino acids long. CDR3 protein: CSAAGEVTDTQYF. The DNA of the CDR3 is TGCAGTGCAGCGGGGGAAGTCACAGATACGCAGTATTTT.

The chain is built from TRBV25-1 and TRBJ2-3; D tentatively reads TRBD1 or TRBD2 (6 bases each). V lost 7 bases to trimming and J lost 3 bases, with 14 bases between them. This CDR3 is built from 14 residues. From germline, CDR1 is MGHDK and CDR2 SYGVNS. The CDR3 sequence is CASTEAGQTDTQYF. CDR3 in DNA: TGTGCCAGCACCGAGGCGGGACAAACAGATACGCAGTATTTT. Full variable domain (rest looked up from reference TRBV25-1 and TRBJ2-3): EADIYQTPRYLVIGTGKKITLECSQTMGHDKMYWYQQDPGMELHLIHYSYGVNSTEKGDLSSESTVSRIRTEHFPLTLESARPSHTSQYLCASTEAGQTDTQYFGPGTRLTVL.

Of note for this clonotype: This may be a read error, as it is one base from a much larger clone. As the CDR3 is not closed by the conserved phenylalanine or tryptophan, this likely results from a read error. V is TRBV6-4 and J is TRBJ2-1; weak D call: TRBD1 (5 bases). Trimming took off 7 bases at V and 2 bases at J, with 15 bases between the two ends. The CDR3 is 15 amino acids. Looked up from germline, CDR1 is MRHNA and CDR2 is SNTAGT. CDR3 residues: CASNQFDRPYNEQFL. The DNA of the CDR3 is TGTGCCAGCAATCAATTCGACAGACCCTACAATGAGCAGTTCCTC.

This clonotype appeared many times. This chain links TRBV20-1 with TRBJ2-7, with 14 bases fitting TRBD2. Trimming at V came to 4 bases and at J to 2 bases, leaving 4 bases not matched to a gene. CDR3 length equals 15 residues. The germline CDR1 and CDR2 sequences are DFQATT and SNEGSKA (reference sequence). CDR3 sequence: CSAKGLAGVAYEQYF. The DNA of the CDR3 is TGCAGTGCTAAGGGACTAGCGGGAGTGGCCTACGAGCAGTACTTC.